The present entry profiles one T cell receptor (beta chain) with its context. The sample belongs to a study of cytomegalovirus exposure and HLA in healthy donors. J lost 3 bases, V lost 11 bases, and 5 bases had no gene match. The CDR3 contains 12 residues. The germline V gene encodes CDR1 SNHLY and CDR2 FYNNEI. The PCR used 60 Vbeta and 13 Jbeta primers. The protocol was immunoSEQ multiplex PCR, while the TCRdb copy is restricted to in-frame clones and leaves out a portion. This sample has 150,000 to 200,000 clones, with approximately 80% found just once. The source material was PBMCs. This TCR derives from a man in his forties in good health and CMV-seronegative. The chain links TRBV2 to TRBJ2-5, with 8 nucleotides matching TRBD1. CDR3 DNA: TGTGCCGTCTGGACAGGGAAAGAGACCCAGTACTTC. This sequence encodes CAVWTGKETQYF.